A selection of T cell receptor beta chains follows, all from one sample in a study of regulatory T cells in long-lasting Graves disease. Each CDR3 protein gets one entry after TCRdb re-called the multiplex PCR reads with MiXCR. The sample shows about 400,000 distinct CDR3 sequences, about 15% of them seen only once. Another study also made use of these data, one on T cells in Graves' hyperthyroidism and ophthalmopathy.

This specimen was peripheral blood mononuclear cells (PBMCs), taken at new diagnosis, from a patient treated with antithyroid drugs. All receptors come from a woman in her thirties or forties with Graves disease. Each CDR3 is given with its conserved first and last residue. Each record gives: CDR3 DNA, CDR3 protein, CDR3 length, D gene, J gene, clone size, V gene. A D gene is named only where the DNA matches it firmly. For some rows the clone size is stated as once, few or many, or as a class when expanded; others skip it.

DNA: TGCGCCAGCAGTTTGACAGCGGGGCTATACAATGAGCAGTTCTTC; CDR3: CASSLTAGLYNEQFF; length: 15; D: TRBD2; J: TRBJ2-1; size: many; V: TRBV28
DNA: TGTGCCAGCAGTACAGTACGTAGCTCCTACGAGCAGTACTTC; CDR3: CASSTVRSSYEQYF; length: 14; D: .; J: TRBJ2-7; size: many; V: TRBV28
DNA: TGTGCCAGCAGGGGACAGGGGGTCAACCTTCCCTACGAGCAGTACTTC; CDR3: CASRGQGVNLPYEQYF; length: 16; D: TRBD1; J: TRBJ2-7; size: many; V: TRBV28
DNA: TGTGCCACCAGACAGGGGGCTACCGGGGAGCTGTTTTTT; CDR3: CATRQGATGELFF; length: 13; D: TRBD1; J: TRBJ2-2; size: many; V: TRBV24-1
DNA: TGCGCCAGCAGCTTGAGGCAGGGGGCTTACAATGAGGAGTTCTTC; CDR3: CASSLRQGAYNEEFF; length: 15; D: TRBD1; J: TRBJ2-1; size: .; V: TRBV5-1
DNA: TGTGCCAGCAGCTACCTAGCGGGAGCTGCAGATACGCAGTATTTT; CDR3: CASSYLAGAADTQYF; length: 15; D: TRBD2; J: TRBJ2-3; size: .; V: TRBV7-9
DNA: TGTGCCAGCAGCCCCCAAGGGACAGGGCCCCAGCATTTT; CDR3: CASSPQGTGPQHF; length: 13; D: TRBD1; J: TRBJ1-5; size: many; V: TRBV5-6
DNA: TGTGCCAGCAGCTTAGTCGGAGCAGGGATGAACACTGAAGCTTTCTTT; CDR3: CASSLVGAGMNTEAFF; length: 16; D: .; J: TRBJ1-1; size: .; V: TRBV7-2
DNA: TGTGCCACCAGCAGAGGGGCGGGAGGCGAGAATGAGCAGTTCTTC; CDR3: CATSRGAGGENEQFF; length: 15; D: TRBD2; J: TRBJ2-1; size: many; V: TRBV15
DNA: TGTGCCAGCAGCTTGCCTAGCGGGAGTCGTGAGCAGTACTTC; CDR3: CASSLPSGSREQYF; length: 14; D: TRBD2; J: TRBJ2-7; size: many; V: TRBV5-6
DNA: TGTGCCAGCAGTTTACGGCATATGAACACTGAAGCTTTCTTT; CDR3: CASSLRHMNTEAFF; length: 14; D: .; J: TRBJ1-1; size: .; V: TRBV12-3/TRBV12-4
DNA: TGTGCCAGCTCACCTTTCGTGGGAGCTAATGAAAAACTGTTTTTT; CDR3: CASSPFVGANEKLFF; length: 15; D: .; J: TRBJ1-4; size: many; V: TRBV18
DNA: TGTGCCAGCAGCGTAGGGGGACTGGACTACAATGAGCAGTTCTTC; CDR3: CASSVGGLDYNEQFF; length: 15; D: .; J: TRBJ2-1; size: many; V: TRBV9
DNA: TGTGCCAGCAGCAGGGCCGGGTACCAAGAGACCCAGTACTTC; CDR3: CASSRAGYQETQYF; length: 14; D: .; J: TRBJ2-5; size: many; V: TRBV28
DNA: TGCAGTGCTAGAATTCAGGGGTATACCATGAACACTGAAGCTTTCTTT; CDR3: CSARIQGYTMNTEAFF; length: 16; D: .; J: TRBJ1-1; size: many; V: TRBV20-1
DNA: TGTGCCAGCAGTCCGCCAAGATGGACTAGCGTTAGCACAGATACGCAGTATTTT; CDR3: CASSPPRWTSVSTDTQYF; length: 18; D: TRBD2; J: TRBJ2-3; size: many; V: TRBV12-3/TRBV12-4
DNA: TGCGCCAGCAGAACCGTGCCGGGTAGCAATCAGCCCCAGCATTTT; CDR3: CASRTVPGSNQPQHF; length: 15; D: .; J: TRBJ1-5; size: .; V: TRBV5-1